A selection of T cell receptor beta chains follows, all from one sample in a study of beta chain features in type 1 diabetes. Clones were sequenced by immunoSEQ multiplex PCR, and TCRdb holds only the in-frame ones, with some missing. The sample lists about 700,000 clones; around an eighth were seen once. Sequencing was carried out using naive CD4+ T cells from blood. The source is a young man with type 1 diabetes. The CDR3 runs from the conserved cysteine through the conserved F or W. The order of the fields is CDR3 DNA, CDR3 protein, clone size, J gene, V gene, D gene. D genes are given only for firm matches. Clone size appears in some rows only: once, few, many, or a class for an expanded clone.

CDR3nt: TGTGCCAGCAGTTTAAGTGGAAACACCATATATTTT
CDR3aa: CASSLSGNTIYF
abundance: NA
j_gene: TRBJ1-3
v_gene: TRBV28
d_gene: NA

CDR3nt: TGTGCCAGCTCAGGGCAGGGCGACGAGCAGTACTTC
CDR3aa: CASSGQGDEQYF
abundance: few
j_gene: TRBJ2-7
v_gene: TRBV18
d_gene: NA

CDR3nt: TGTGCCAGCAGCTTACCCACCGACAGGGGTTATGGTGAGCAGTACTTC
CDR3aa: CASSLPTDRGYGEQYF
abundance: NA
j_gene: TRBJ2-7
v_gene: TRBV13
d_gene: TRBD1

CDR3nt: TGTGCCAGCAGCCCAACGGGGCAGGGGGCAGTAGATGGCTACACCTTC
CDR3aa: CASSPTGQGAVDGYTF
abundance: NA
j_gene: TRBJ1-2
v_gene: TRBV5-4
d_gene: TRBD1

CDR3nt: TGTGCCAGCCGGGACACCCGCACAGATACGCAGTATTTT
CDR3aa: CASRDTRTDTQYF
abundance: few
j_gene: TRBJ2-3
v_gene: TRBV18
d_gene: NA

CDR3nt: TGTGCCAGCAGCATTAGCGGGGGGATTTACAATGAGCAGTTCTTC
CDR3aa: CASSISGGIYNEQFF
abundance: few
j_gene: TRBJ2-1
v_gene: TRBV7-2
d_gene: TRBD2

CDR3nt: TGTGCCAGCAGCTTAGGCGGGCAAGAGACCCAGTACTTC
CDR3aa: CASSLGGQETQYF
abundance: NA
j_gene: TRBJ2-5
v_gene: TRBV11-2
d_gene: NA

CDR3nt: TGTGCCAGCTCTCCAGGGGCTGGGGCCAACGTCCTGACTTTC
CDR3aa: CASSPGAGANVLTF
abundance: NA
j_gene: TRBJ2-6
v_gene: TRBV18
d_gene: NA

CDR3nt: TGTGCCAGTAGTATTTTGGGGGACAGGGGAACCTACGAGCAGTACTTC
CDR3aa: CASSILGDRGTYEQYF
abundance: NA
j_gene: TRBJ2-7
v_gene: TRBV19
d_gene: TRBD1

CDR3nt: TGCGCCAGCAGAACTGGGACAGGATCCTACGAGCAGTACTTC
CDR3aa: CASRTGTGSYEQYF
abundance: NA
j_gene: TRBJ2-7
v_gene: TRBV5-1
d_gene: TRBD1